This T cell receptor (beta chain) was sequenced in a study of blood T cell repertoires in COVID-19. Study background: Sources were T cells, B-cell-depleted T cells, or PBMCs; the material itself was cDNA or gDNA.

V was cut by 5 bases and J by 4 bases, with 11 bases left in between. This CDR3 region has 13 residues. The germline V gene has CDR1 SGHAT and CDR2 FQNNGV. Authors' processing steps: Amplification from reference gene primers served as the basis for estimated nucleated cell counts. Only in-frame clones appear in the TCRdb table, and some are missing; sequencing was by immunoSEQ multiplex PCR. V, J and clone size derive from that table, while D and trimming were established from the DNA sequence. The data contain about 81,000 clones, 85% to 90% of them singletons. The chain carries TRBV11-2 and TRBJ1-1; possibly TRBD1 for D (5 bases). Sequenced input: peripheral blood. This receptor was obtained from a woman older than 75 with acute or convalescent COVID-19. The CDR3 reads CASSPPRVTEAFF. The CDR3 DNA reads TGTGCCAGCAGCCCACCCAGGGTCACTGAAGCTTTCTTT.